This is a list of T cell receptor beta chains from one sample in a study of CD8 T cells in Susac syndrome. TCRdb called the immunoSEQ multiplex PCR reads again in MiXCR, with one record for every CDR3 protein. The profile shows approximately 120,000 distinct CDR3 sequences, about 90% of them singletons. Sequencing was carried out using CD4+ T cells from PBMCs. The source of these receptors is a human donor in good health. CDR3s leave out the opening cysteine and the closing phenylalanine or tryptophan.

>TRBV4-3
ASSQDVGGAGGPETQY
>TRBV4-3
ASSRVRRLAETHEQF
>TRBV6-5
ASSYHGTEKLF
>TRBV6-2/TRBV6-3
ASRKDSPSEQY
>TRBV7-9
ASSLRGSSYNEQF
>TRBV12-3/TRBV12-4
ASSWGENTGELF
>TRBV20-1
SASPTGPQPQH
>TRBV23-1
ASSQSYRAFSGNTIY
>TRBV2
ASILGGRENEQF
>TRBV6-2/TRBV6-3
ASRQWNGNQPQH
>TRBV7-2
ASSPTTGYEQF
>TRBV7-9
ASSARQGGTEAF
>TRBV5-1
ASSRRTSYEQY
>TRBV6-2/TRBV6-3
ASSYLGGANTGELF
>TRBV7-9
ASSLAPPVSGNTIY
>TRBV7-9
ASSLVGGGETQY
>TRBV7-2
ASSLYPSSGNTIY
>TRBV5-1
ASSRLGTGVGHEQY
>TRBV14
ASSQPGQGHQPQH